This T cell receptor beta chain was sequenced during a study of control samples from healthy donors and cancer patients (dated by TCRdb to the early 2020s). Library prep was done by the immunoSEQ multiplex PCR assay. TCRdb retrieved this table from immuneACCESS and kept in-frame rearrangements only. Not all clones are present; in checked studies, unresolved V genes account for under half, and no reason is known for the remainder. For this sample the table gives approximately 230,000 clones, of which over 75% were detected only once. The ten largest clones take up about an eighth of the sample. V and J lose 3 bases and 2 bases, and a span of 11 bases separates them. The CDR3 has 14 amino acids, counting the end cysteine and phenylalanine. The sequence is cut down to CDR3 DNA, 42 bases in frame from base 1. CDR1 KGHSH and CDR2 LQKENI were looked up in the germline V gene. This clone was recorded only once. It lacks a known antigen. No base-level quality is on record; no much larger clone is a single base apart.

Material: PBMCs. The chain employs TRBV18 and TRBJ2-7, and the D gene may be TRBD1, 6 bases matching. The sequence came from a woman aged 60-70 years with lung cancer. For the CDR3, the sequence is CASSPSQGTYEQYF. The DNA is TGTGCCAGCTCACCCTCACAGGGAACCTACGAGCAGTACTTC.